This TCR beta chain was captured by sequencing in a study of T-cell reconstitution after alpha-beta-depleted transplantation in children. Study observations and caveats: Reports say that about two months after transplant, the alpha-beta T cells came out of several hundred graft clones that had expanded. Diversity and T-cell counts at one year after transplant derived mostly from new T cells.

Ten or more counts support this clonotype. Its antigen is undetermined. The ends were cut back, 0 bases at V and 2 bases at J, with 19 bases in the middle. Germline values: CDR1 DFQATT, CDR2 SNEGSKA (reference sequence). This CDR3 has 17 amino acids. Unique molecular identifiers were incorporated during preparation of the TCRbeta library. TCRdb analysed the PCR reads with MiXCR anew, one entry per CDR3 protein. The sample records over 200,000 distinct CDR3 sequences, roughly a tenth being singletons. The source material was PBMCs, sampled before TCRalphabeta/CD19-depleted stem cell transplant. The receptor was derived from a child in the first two years of life with acute myeloid leukemia, due to receive a stem cell transplant. The rearrangement uses TRBV20-1 and TRBJ2-5, with D unclear. Here the CDR3 reads CSARDVSLRGRQETQYF. Here the CDR3 DNA reads TGCAGTGCTAGAGATGTTTCTCTGCGAGGCCGGCAAGAGACCCAGTACTTC.